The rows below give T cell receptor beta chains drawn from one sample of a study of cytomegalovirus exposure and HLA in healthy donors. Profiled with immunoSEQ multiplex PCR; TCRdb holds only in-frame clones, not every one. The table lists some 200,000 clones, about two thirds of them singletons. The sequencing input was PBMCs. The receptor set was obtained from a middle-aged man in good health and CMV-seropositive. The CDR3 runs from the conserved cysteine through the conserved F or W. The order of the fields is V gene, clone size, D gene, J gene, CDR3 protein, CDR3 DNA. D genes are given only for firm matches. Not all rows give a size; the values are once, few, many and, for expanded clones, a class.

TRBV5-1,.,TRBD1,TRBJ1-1,CASSPGGQGPTEAFF,TGCGCCAGCAGCCCCGGGGGACAGGGGCCCACTGAAGCTTTCTTT
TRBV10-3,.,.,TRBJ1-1,CAVKTGNTEAFF,TGTGCCGTTAAGACAGGGAACACTGAAGCTTTCTTT
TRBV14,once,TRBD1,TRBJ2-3,CASSPTGGTDTQYF,TGTGCCAGCAGCCCGACAGGGGGCACAGATACGCAGTATTTT
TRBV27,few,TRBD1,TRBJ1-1,CASSPQRTGVVTEAFF,TGTGCCAGCAGTCCGCAAAGGACAGGGGTTGTGACTGAAGCTTTCTTT
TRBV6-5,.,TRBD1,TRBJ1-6,CASSYRGDRGNSPLHF,TGTGCCAGCAGTTACAGAGGGGACAGGGGGAATTCACCCCTCCACTTT
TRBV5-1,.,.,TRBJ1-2,CASSLVGPGMDYGYTF,TGCGCCAGCAGCTTGGTGGGCCCGGGGATGGACTATGGCTACACCTTC
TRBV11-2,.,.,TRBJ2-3,CASSEDGKAHETQYF,TGTGCCAGCAGCGAGGACGGGAAGGCACACGAGACGCAGTATTTT
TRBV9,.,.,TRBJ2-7,CASSVVGSSYEQYF,TGTGCCAGCAGCGTAGTGGGGAGCTCCTACGAGCAGTACTTC
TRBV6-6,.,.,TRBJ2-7,CASSLTGLSYEQYF,TGTGCCAGCAGTTTAACGGGTCTGTCCTACGAGCAGTACTTC
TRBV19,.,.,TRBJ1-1,CASKRFEETEAFF,TGTGCCAGTAAACGGTTTGAAGAAACTGAAGCTTTCTTT
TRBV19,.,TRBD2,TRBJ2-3,CASSGRLADSTDTQYF,TGTGCCAGTAGTGGGCGACTAGCAGACAGCACAGATACGCAGTATTTT
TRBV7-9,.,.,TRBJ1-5,CASSLGQGNQPQHF,TGTGCCAGCAGCTTAGGGCAAGGCAATCAGCCCCAGCATTTT
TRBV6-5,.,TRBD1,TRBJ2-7,CASTAGQGAYEQYF,TGTGCCAGCACCGCGGGACAGGGGGCCTACGAGCAGTACTTC
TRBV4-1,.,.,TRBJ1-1,CASSQHPQATEAFF,TGCGCCAGCAGCCAACATCCACAGGCGACTGAAGCTTTCTTT
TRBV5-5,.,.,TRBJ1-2,CASTPFLRGYGYTF,TGTGCCAGCACCCCCTTCCTCAGGGGCTATGGCTACACCTTC
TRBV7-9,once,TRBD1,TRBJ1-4,CSSSFGTATNEKLFF,TGTTCCAGCAGCTTTGGGACAGCAACTAATGAAAAACTGTTTTTT
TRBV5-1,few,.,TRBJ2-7,CASNRNDHEQYF,TGCGCCAGCAACAGAAACGACCACGAGCAGTACTTC
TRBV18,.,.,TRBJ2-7,CASSPQASPTYEQYF,TGTGCCAGCTCCCCGCAGGCTAGCCCTACCTACGAGCAGTACTTC
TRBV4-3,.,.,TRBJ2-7,CASSPRQVRVPYEQYF,TGCGCCAGCAGCCCGCGACAGGTAAGGGTGCCCTACGAGCAGTACTTC
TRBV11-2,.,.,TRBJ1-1,CASSLYLLGGNTEAFF,TGTGCCAGCAGCTTATATCTACTCGGGGGGAACACTGAAGCTTTCTTT
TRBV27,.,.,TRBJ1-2,CASRFGTDSYGYTF,TGTGCCAGCAGATTTGGGACGGACAGCTATGGCTACACCTTC
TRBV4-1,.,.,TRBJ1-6,CASSHTDNSPLHF,TGCGCCAGCAGCCATACAGACAATTCACCCCTCCACTTT
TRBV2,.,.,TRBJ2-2,CASNRGRNTGELFF,TGTGCCAGCAATAGGGGCCGTAACACCGGGGAGCTGTTTTTT
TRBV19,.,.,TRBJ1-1,CASSIAPRDTEAFF,TGTGCCAGTAGTATAGCCCCCAGGGACACTGAAGCTTTCTTT
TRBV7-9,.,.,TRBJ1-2,CASSLDSNYGYTF,TGTGCCAGCAGCTTAGACAGTAACTATGGCTACACCTTC
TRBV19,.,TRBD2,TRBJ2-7,CASSTSSGVIYEQYF,TGTGCCAGTAGTACCTCTAGCGGGGTTATTTACGAGCAGTACTTC
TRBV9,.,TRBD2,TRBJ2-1,CASSVGGGNEQFF,TGTGCCAGCAGCGTTGGCGGGGGCAATGAGCAGTTCTTC
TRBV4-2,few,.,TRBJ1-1,CASSQGAVEGTEAFF,TGTGCCAGCAGCCAAGGCGCGGTGGAGGGCACTGAAGCTTTCTTT
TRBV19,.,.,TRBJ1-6,CASNLPQGRRGYNSPLHF,TGTGCCAGTAATCTCCCCCAGGGCCGAAGAGGCTATAATTCACCCCTCCACTTT
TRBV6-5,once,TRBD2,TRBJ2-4,CASAGVTIGIQYF,TGTGCCAGCGCGGGGGTAACAATCGGCATTCAGTACTTC
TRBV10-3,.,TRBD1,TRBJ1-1,CAISTTGANTEAFF,TGTGCCATCAGCACGACAGGGGCTAACACTGAAGCTTTCTTT
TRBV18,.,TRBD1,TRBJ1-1,CASSAQGAMNTEAFF,TGTGCCAGCTCAGCCCAGGGGGCCATGAACACTGAAGCTTTCTTT
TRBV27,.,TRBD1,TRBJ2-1,CASKQGGRHEQFF,TGTGCCAGCAAACAGGGGGGCCGCCATGAGCAGTTCTTC
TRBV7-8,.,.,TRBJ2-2,CASSLGSPRTGELFF,TGTGCCAGCAGCTTGGGTAGTCCGAGGACCGGGGAGCTGTTTTTT
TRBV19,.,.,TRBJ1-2,CASRKTTEPYGYTF,TGTGCCAGTAGAAAAACGACGGAGCCCTATGGCTACACCTTC
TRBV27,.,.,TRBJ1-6,CASSLSGGGSSYNSPLHF,TGTGCCAGCAGTTTATCGGGAGGGGGAAGCTCCTATAATTCACCCCTCCACTTT
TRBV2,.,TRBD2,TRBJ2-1,CASTSSGSSYNEQFF,TGTGCCAGCACCTCTAGCGGTAGCTCCTACAATGAGCAGTTCTTC
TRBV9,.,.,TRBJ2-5,CASSVNLRGSKETQYF,TGTGCCAGCAGCGTAAACCTTAGGGGGTCTAAAGAGACCCAGTACTTC
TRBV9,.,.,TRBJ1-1,CASSPMDRNTEAFF,TGTGCCAGCAGCCCAATGGACAGGAACACTGAAGCTTTCTTT
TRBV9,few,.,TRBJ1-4,CASSVASQGTNEKLFF,TGTGCCAGCAGCGTAGCTAGTCAGGGTACTAATGAAAAACTGTTTTTT
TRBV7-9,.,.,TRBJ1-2,CASSFPTDPNYGYTF,TGTGCCAGCAGCTTCCCGACAGACCCCAACTATGGCTACACCTTC